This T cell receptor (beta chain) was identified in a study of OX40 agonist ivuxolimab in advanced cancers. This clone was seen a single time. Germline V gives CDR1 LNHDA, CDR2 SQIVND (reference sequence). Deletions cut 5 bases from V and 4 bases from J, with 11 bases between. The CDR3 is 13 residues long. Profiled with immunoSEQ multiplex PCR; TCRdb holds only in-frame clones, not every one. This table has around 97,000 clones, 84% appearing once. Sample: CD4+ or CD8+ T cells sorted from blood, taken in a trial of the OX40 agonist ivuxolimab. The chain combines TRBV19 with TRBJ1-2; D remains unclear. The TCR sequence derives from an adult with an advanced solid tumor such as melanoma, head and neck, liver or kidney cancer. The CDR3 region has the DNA TGTGCCAGTAGTTGGGAGGGATTCTATGGCTACACCTTC. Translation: CASSWEGFYGYTF.